What follows are 21 T cell receptor beta chains derived from one specimen sequenced in a study of T cell responses to AZD1222 COVID-19 vaccine. Data came from immunoSEQ multiplex PCR; TCRdb stores just in-frame clones and leaves some out. This table has approximately 150,000 clones, more than 85% appearing once. This specimen consisted of peripheral blood, obtained 28 days after the second AZD1222 dose. Receptors were obtained from an adult who received the AZD1222 COVID-19 vaccine.

The chain recombines TRBV20-1 with TRBJ1-5; D might be TRBD1 (5 bases). Germline V gene lookup returns CDR1 DFQATT and CDR2 SNEGSKA (reference sequence). The V gene lost 3 bases and the J gene lost 5 bases, with 11 bases spanning the gap. CDR3 length: 13 residues. CDR3 in amino acids: CSASLAGYQPQHF. The CDR3 DNA is TGCAGTGCTAGTTTAGCAGGGTATCAGCCCCAGCATTTT.

The genes are TRBV7-3 and TRBJ2-1; 11 nucleotides agree with TRBD2. The CDR3 runs 15 residues. CDR1 SGHTA and CDR2 FQGTGA come from the germline V gene. V shed 5 bases and J 9 bases; nucleotides not matched to a gene: 9. CDR3: CASSPLAGGLGEQFF. The CDR3 coding sequence is TGTGCCAGCAGCCCCCTAGCGGGAGGTCTGGGTGAGCAGTTCTTC.

This chain links TRBV18 with TRBJ2-1, with D perhaps being TRBD1 or TRBD2 (5 bases each). The germline V gene encodes CDR1 KGHSH and CDR2 LQKENI. V was shortened by 5 bases and J by 0 bases, with 8 bases between the two germline ends. The CDR3 is 14 residues long. CDR3 amino acids: CASSYGASYNEQFF. The CDR3 nucleotides read TGTGCCAGCTCATACGGGGCCTCCTACAATGAGCAGTTCTTC.

In its sample, this clone was seen once. J is TRBJ2-7 and V is TRBV5-1; D not certain. Germline V gene data show CDR1 as SGHRS and CDR2 as YFSETQ. The V end lost 6 bases, the J end lost 1 base, and 11 bases lay between the germline ends. This CDR3 is 13 amino acids long. CDR3 nucleotides: TGCGCCAGCAATGCCGATGCATCCTACGAGCAGTACTTC. It encodes CASNADASYEQYF.

The rearrangement uses TRBV20-1 and TRBJ2-5, with 11 nucleotides matching TRBD2. V lost 3 bases, J lost 3 bases, and 9 bases stayed unmatched. The CDR3 has 16 residues. Germline CDR1 DFQATT, CDR2 SNEGSKA (reference sequence). CDR3 region: CSASRLAGGAKETQYF. CDR3 in DNA: TGCAGTGCTAGTAGGCTAGCGGGGGGAGCAAAAGAGACCCAGTACTTC.

CDR3 residues: CASSFSSGGLAGIDEQFF. The CDR3 bases are TGTGCCAGCAGTTTTTCCTCTGGGGGACTAGCGGGAATCGATGAGCAGTTCTTC. The chain employs TRBV28 and TRBJ2-1; 13 nucleotides align to TRBD2. Germline V CDR1 and CDR2: MDHEN, SYDVKM. The CDR3 totals 18 residues. Unmatched junction bases numbered 13, after V lost 3 bases and J lost 8 bases.

The chain is built from TRBV7-9 and TRBJ1-1; D remains ambiguous. Trimming left V 7 bases short and J 1 base short, with 10 bases between. The CDR3 extends over 13 amino acids. CDR1 SEHNR and CDR2 FQNEAQ come from the germline V gene (reference sequence). The CDR3 DNA follows: TGTGCCAGCATAGCAAACGGGAACACTGAAGCTTTCTTT. Translation gives CASIANGNTEAFF.

This clone was counted between two and nine times. V is TRBV6-4 and J is TRBJ1-1, with 7 bases that match TRBD1. V shed 5 bases and J 5 bases; nucleotides not matched to a gene: 8. Looked up from germline, CDR1 is MRHNA and CDR2 is SNTAGT. This CDR3 region has 14 residues. DNA of the CDR3: TGTGCCAGCAGTCGACAGGGCGGTTCAACTGAAGCTTTCTTT. It is translated as CASSRQGGSTEAFF.

This clone was detected a few times. The CDR3 bases are TGTGCCAGCAGCTTGGCCTTGCGCTATGGCTACACCTTC. Its translation is CASSLALRYGYTF. The chain combines TRBV5-5 with TRBJ1-2, with no clear D. This CDR3 is built from 13 residues. Germline V gives CDR1 SGHKS, CDR2 YYEKEE (reference sequence). With 0 bases removed from V and 4 bases from J, the gap between germline ends came to 7 bases. Based on the CDR3 plus reference TRBV5-5 and TRBJ1-2, the full variable domain is DAGVTQSPTHLIKTRGQQVTLRCSPISGHKSVSWYQQVLGQGPQFIFQYYEKEERGRGNFPDRFSARQFPNYSSELNVNALLLGDSALYLCASSLALRYGYTFGSGTRLTVV.

The V gene is TRBV12-3 or TRBV12-4, the J gene TRBJ1-1; D is uncertain. This CDR3 is 12 amino acids long. Trimming left V 5 bases short and J 4 bases short, with 8 bases between. CDR3 sequence reads: CASSRELTEAFF. The DNA of the CDR3 is TGTGCCAGCAGTCGGGAGCTCACTGAAGCTTTCTTT.

J is TRBJ2-3 and V is TRBV2; D uncertain. This CDR3 region has 13 residues. Germline loops: CDR1 SNHLY, CDR2 FYNNEI. Trimming shortened V by 4 bases and J by 2 bases, and 7 bases separated the two germline ends. This chain's CDR3 is CASSAQLTDTQYF. CDR3 nucleotides: TGTGCCAGCAGTGCCCAACTCACAGATACGCAGTATTTT.

The chain links TRBV5-6 to TRBJ1-6; possible D gene TRBD1, 6 bases. CDR1 is SGHDT and CDR2 is YYEEEE in the germline V gene. There are 14 residues in the CDR3. V dropped 2 bases and J dropped 6 bases, with 9 bases sitting between them. CDR3 sequence reads: CASSFYRANSPLHF. The CDR3 DNA reads TGTGCCAGCAGCTTCTACAGGGCTAATTCACCCCTCCACTTT.

This clone has just one count. CDR3 DNA sequence: TGTGCCAGCAGCTCCCGAGTGATAGGCTACGAGCAGTACTTC. It encodes CASSSRVIGYEQYF. This chain joins TRBV7-9 and TRBJ2-7; D is unresolved. Trimming pared 4 bases from V and 3 bases from J, leaving 13 bases between. The CDR3 consists of 14 residues. Per the germline V gene, CDR1 is SEHNR and CDR2 is FQNEAQ (reference sequence).

This sequence joins TRBV16 and TRBJ2-2, with unresolved D. Germline loops: CDR1 KGHSY, CDR2 FQNENV. This CDR3 has 13 amino acids. The V end lost 0 bases, the J end lost 5 bases, and 4 bases lay between the germline ends. CDR3 in amino acids: CASSQSSTGELFF. The CDR3 DNA reads as TGTGCCAGCAGCCAATCGTCGACCGGGGAGCTGTTTTTT.

J is TRBJ2-7 and V is TRBV5-3; 8 bases fit TRBD1. TRBV5-3 is reported as an ORF; its role is uncertain. CDR3 length: 17 amino acids. The junction had 15 bases not matched to a gene; V was cut back by 4 bases and J by 3 bases. The DNA for the CDR3 is TGTGCCAGAAGCGAACTGGACAGGGAAGGGCGGGACTACGAGCAGTACTTC. Translating it yields CARSELDREGRDYEQYF.

The chain links TRBV29-1 to TRBJ2-5; D may be TRBD1 (6 bases). Germline V gives CDR1 SQVTM, CDR2 ANQGSEA. The CDR3 sequence is 14 residues long. V shed 7 bases and J shed 5 bases, with 20 bases lying between them. CDR3 sequence reads: CSATDGGWRETQYF. The CDR3, as DNA: TGCAGCGCCACAGATGGGGGCTGGAGGGAGACCCAGTACTTC.

Notes on this clone: This sample includes further DNA sequences coding for the same CDR3. The chain recombines TRBV19 with TRBJ1-2; D remains unclear. Between the trimmed V and J ends, which lost 4 bases and 5 bases, there was a span of 11 bases. The CDR3 has 13 amino acids. The germline gives CDR1 LNHDA, CDR2 SQIVND (reference sequence). CDR3 in DNA: TGTGCCAGTAGTACAAGGGATGGGTATGGCTACACCTTC. This translates into CASSTRDGYGYTF.

This chain links TRBV7-2 with TRBJ1-4; D might be TRBD1 (5 bases). CDR1 is SGHTA, CDR2 FQGNSA, per germline. V shed 0 bases and J shed 2 bases, with 10 bases lying between them. The CDR3 length is 16 residues. CDR3 residues: CASSLARGTTNEKLFF. CDR3 bases: TGTGCCAGCAGCTTAGCTCGGGGGACGACTAATGAAAAACTGTTTTTT.

The V gene is TRBV2, the J gene TRBJ1-2; 8 positions agree with TRBD1. Germline lookup yields CDR1 SNHLY and CDR2 FYNNEI. This CDR3 region has 14 residues. Trimming at V came to 7 bases and at J to 0 bases, leaving 4 bases not matched to a gene. The CDR3 nucleotides read TGTGCCAGCAAACACAGGGGGACTAACTATGGCTACACCTTC. It translates to CASKHRGTNYGYTF. The full variable domain, with the rest looked up from reference TRBV2 and TRBJ1-2, is EPEVTQTPSHQVTQMGQEVILRCVPISNHLYFYWYRQILGQKVEFLVSFYNNEISEKSEIFDDQFSVERPDGSNFTLKIRSTKLEDSAMYFCASKHRGTNYGYTFGSGTRLTVV.

This chain connects TRBV5-8 to TRBJ1-2, with D unclear. The CDR3 runs 12 residues. CDR1 and CDR2 from the germline V gene are SGHTS and YDEGEE. Deletions cut 4 bases from V and 2 bases from J, with 6 bases between. CDR3 region: CASSRRNYGYTF. The CDR3 bases are TGTGCCAGCAGCCGACGGAACTATGGCTACACCTTC.

This clone was seen a single time. The V gene is TRBV6-5, the J gene TRBJ1-6, with 7 positions matching TRBD1. The CDR3 loop spans 14 amino acids. The V and J ends lost 6 bases and 9 bases, in that order; junction bases with no gene match: 8. Germline lookup yields CDR1 MNHEY and CDR2 SVGAGI. The CDR3 protein is CASRRTGVASPLHF. The CDR3 nucleotides are TGTGCCAGCAGGAGAACAGGGGTGGCTTCACCCCTCCACTTT.